These 9 T cell receptor beta chains originate from one sample sequenced in a study of Ad26.COV2.S vaccination and SARS-CoV-2 variants. Sequenced by immunoSEQ multiplex PCR; TCRdb stores in-frame clones only, minus some. Here the sample spans around 270,000 clones, roughly 87% being singletons. The treatment denotes: roughly 19 received Ad26.COV2.S at low or high dose, single or two shots; roughly five received placebo; per-sample allocation not given. Specimen acquisition occurred on day 63 following the initial vaccine or placebo injection. The sample was peripheral blood, taken in a trial of Ad26.COV2.S vaccine versus placebo. Receptors were obtained from a person between 18 and 65 years old who received the Ad26.COV2.S COVID-19 vaccine or a placebo.

The V call is TRBV7-3, the J call TRBJ2-1; D may correspond to TRBD1 or TRBD2 (5 bases each). This CDR3 spans 14 amino acids. V shed 4 bases and J shed 4 bases, with 11 bases lying between them. Germline loops: CDR1 SGHTA, CDR2 FQGTGA. CDR3 amino acids: CASSSPGLYNEQFF. The CDR3 DNA is TGTGCCAGCAGCTCCCCGGGGCTGTACAATGAGCAGTTCTTC.

The chain joins TRBV5-1 to TRBJ2-3; 8 positions match TRBD2. Germline V gene lookup returns CDR1 SGHRS and CDR2 YFSETQ. This CDR3 is 16 amino acids long. Trimming at V came to 0 bases and at J to 5 bases, leaving 8 bases not matched to a gene. The CDR3 DNA is TGCGCCAGCAGCTTGGGGGACGGGAGGGCCCAAGATACGCAGTATTTT. This codes for CASSLGDGRAQDTQYF.

This clone was counted once. The V and J genes are TRBV9 and TRBJ1-2, with 8 bases lining up with TRBD1. CDR3 length: 15 residues. The V segment lost 3 bases and the J segment 8 bases; nucleotides outside the gene matches: 12. From germline, CDR1 is SGDLS and CDR2 YYNGEE. DNA of the CDR3: TGTGCCAGCAGCGGCCAGACAGGGGTGGTCGAGGGCTACACCTTC. Its translation is CASSGQTGVVEGYTF.

The chain couples TRBV18 to TRBJ1-4, with D perhaps matching TRBD1 (5 bases). CDR1 and CDR2 from the germline V gene are KGHSH and LQKENI. Trimming removed 4 bases at V and 2 bases at J, with 17 bases between. CDR3 length equals 17 residues. The CDR3 is CASSRTGGGGTNEKLFF. The CDR3 DNA reads as TGTGCCAGCTCACGAACCGGGGGAGGAGGGACTAATGAAAAACTGTTTTTT.

J is TRBJ2-2 and V is TRBV9; tentative D call: TRBD2 (5 bases). Germline assignment: CDR1 SGDLS and CDR2 YYNGEE. The CDR3 spans 13 residues. Trimming removed 4 bases from V and 6 bases from J, with 10 bases in between. The CDR3 bases are TGTGCCAGCAGCTTAGTAGCGTCCGGGGAGCTGTTTTTT. It specifies CASSLVASGELFF.

The rearrangement links TRBV7-9 to TRBJ2-2; 9 nucleotides align to TRBD2. CDR3 length equals 15 residues. Trimming cost V 6 bases and J 2 bases; bases outside gene matches: 4. The germline V gene encodes CDR1 SEHNR and CDR2 FQNEAQ (reference sequence). The CDR3 region is CASSPSGANTGELFF. CDR3 in DNA: TGTGCCAGCAGTCCTAGCGGGGCAAACACCGGGGAGCTGTTTTTT.

The chain recombines TRBV7-9 with TRBJ2-5, with 9 bases fitting TRBD2. This CDR3 contains 14 residues. Germline trimming cut 1 base from V and 4 bases from J; bases unmatched to any gene: 1. Germline CDR1 SEHNR, CDR2 FQNEAQ (reference sequence). CDR3 coding DNA: TGTGCCAGCAGCTTAGAACTAGCGGGAGAGACCCAGTACTTC. It translates to CASSLELAGETQYF.

This chain links TRBV10-1 with TRBJ2-1; the match to TRBD2 covers 13 bases. The CDR3 runs to 14 residues. V lost 9 bases, J lost 7 bases, and 6 bases stayed unmatched. Germline-derived CDR1 and CDR2 are WNHNN and SYGVQD (reference sequence). The CDR3 sequence is CARSGLAGLNEQFF. The CDR3 region has the DNA TGCGCCAGGTCGGGACTAGCGGGACTGAATGAGCAGTTCTTC.

V is TRBV14 and J is TRBJ2-7; unclear D gene. The ends were cut back, 0 bases at V and 4 bases at J, with 7 bases in the middle. CDR1 and CDR2 from the germline V gene are SGHDN and FVKESK. The CDR3 is made up of 13 amino acids. Written as DNA, the CDR3 is TGTGCCAGCAGCCAAGATTTGGTGTACGAGCAGTACGTC. Its translation is CASSQDLVYEQYV.